This TCR beta chain was profiled in a study of CD8+ T cells in alopecia areata. Overall study findings and caveats: Because one nonresponder was included, the link of baseline CD8+ expansion to response is considered uncertain. While tofacitinib was given, many expanded lesional clones persisted in scalp and blood.

Extraction of RNA preceded its reverse transcription into cDNA, which served as the sequencing template. Profiled with immunoSEQ multiplex PCR; TCRdb holds only in-frame clones, not every one. The data hold 190,000 or so clones, with around 60% observed a single time. Regarding treatment: oral pan-JAK inhibitor, 5-10 mg twice daily. Germline values: CDR1 DFQATT, CDR2 SNEGSKA (reference sequence). The CDR3 extends over 11 amino acids. This clone was observed a handful of times. Its antigen is not known. The sample consisted of CD8+ T cells sorted from blood, taken at week 24, from a patient treated with tofacitinib. The rearrangement uses TRBV20-1 and TRBJ1-1, with unresolved D. The receptor's source is a human donor with alopecia areata. The CDR3 loop is CSLQSNTEAFF. DNA of the CDR3: TGCAGCTTACAGTCGAACACTGAAGCTTTCTTT.